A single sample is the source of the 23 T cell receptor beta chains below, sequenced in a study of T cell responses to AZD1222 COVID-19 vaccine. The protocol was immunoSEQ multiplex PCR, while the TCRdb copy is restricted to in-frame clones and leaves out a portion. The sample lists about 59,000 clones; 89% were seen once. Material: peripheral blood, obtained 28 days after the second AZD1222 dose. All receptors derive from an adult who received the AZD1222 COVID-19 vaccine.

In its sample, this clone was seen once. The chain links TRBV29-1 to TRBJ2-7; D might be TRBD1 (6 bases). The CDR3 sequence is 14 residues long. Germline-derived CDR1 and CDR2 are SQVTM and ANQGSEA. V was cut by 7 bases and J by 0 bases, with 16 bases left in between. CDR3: CSATTGIASYEQYF. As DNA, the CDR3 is TGCAGCGCCACAACAGGGATAGCCTCCTACGAGCAGTACTTC.

CDR3: CASSWGLQMGEKLFF. In nucleotides, the CDR3 is TGTGCCAGCAGCTGGGGACTTCAAATGGGTGAAAAACTGTTTTTT. This chain links TRBV5-5 with TRBJ1-4; TRBD1 might be the D (5 bases). Trimming removed 3 bases from V and 7 bases from J, with 16 bases in between. The CDR3 has 15 amino acids. From germline, CDR1 is SGHKS and CDR2 YYEKEE (reference sequence).

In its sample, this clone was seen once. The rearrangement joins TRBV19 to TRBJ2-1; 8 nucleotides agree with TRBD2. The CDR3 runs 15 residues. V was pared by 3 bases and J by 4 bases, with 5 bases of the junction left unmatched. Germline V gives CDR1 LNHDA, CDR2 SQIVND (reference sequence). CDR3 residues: CASSMPGTRYNEQFF. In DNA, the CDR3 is TGTGCCAGTAGTATGCCCGGGACTAGATACAATGAGCAGTTCTTC. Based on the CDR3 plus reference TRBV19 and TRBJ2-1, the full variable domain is DGGITQSPKYLFRKEGQNVTLSCEQNLNHDAMYWYRQDPGQGLRLIYYSQIVNDFQKGDIAEGYSVSREKKESFPLTVTSAQKNPTAFYLCASSMPGTRYNEQFFGPGTRLTVL.

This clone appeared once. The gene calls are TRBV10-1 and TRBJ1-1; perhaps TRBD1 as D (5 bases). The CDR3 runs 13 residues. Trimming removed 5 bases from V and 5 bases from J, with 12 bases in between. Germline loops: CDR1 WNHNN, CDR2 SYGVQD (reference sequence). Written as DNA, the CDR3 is TGCGCCAGCAGTCGGGACCGGGGGACTGAAGCTTTCTTT. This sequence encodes CASSRDRGTEAFF.

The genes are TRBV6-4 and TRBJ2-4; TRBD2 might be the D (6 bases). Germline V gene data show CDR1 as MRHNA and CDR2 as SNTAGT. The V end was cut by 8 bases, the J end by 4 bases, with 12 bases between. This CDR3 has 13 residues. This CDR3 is CASGAGRKNIQYF. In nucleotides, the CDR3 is TGTGCCAGCGGGGCGGGACGTAAAAACATTCAGTACTTC.

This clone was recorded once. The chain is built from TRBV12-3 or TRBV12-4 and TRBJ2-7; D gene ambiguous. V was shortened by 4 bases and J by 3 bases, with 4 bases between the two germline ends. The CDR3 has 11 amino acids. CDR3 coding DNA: TGTGCCAGCAGTTCCTACTACGAGCAGTACTTC. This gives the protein CASSSYYEQYF.

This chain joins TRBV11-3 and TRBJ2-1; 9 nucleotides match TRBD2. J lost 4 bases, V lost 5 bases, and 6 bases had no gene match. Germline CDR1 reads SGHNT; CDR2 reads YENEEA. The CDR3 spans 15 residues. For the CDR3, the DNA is TGTGCCAGCAGCACCTCTAGCGGGAAATACAATGAGCAGTTCTTC. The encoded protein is CASSTSSGKYNEQFF.

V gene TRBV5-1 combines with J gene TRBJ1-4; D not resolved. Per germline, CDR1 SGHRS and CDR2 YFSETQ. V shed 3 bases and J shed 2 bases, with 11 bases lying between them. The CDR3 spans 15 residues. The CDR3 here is CASSWAGNTNEKLFF. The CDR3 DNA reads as TGCGCCAGCAGCTGGGCCGGAAATACTAATGAAAAACTGTTTTTT. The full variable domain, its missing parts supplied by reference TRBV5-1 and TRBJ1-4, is KAGVTQTPRYLIKTRGQQVTLSCSPISGHRSVSWYQQTPGQGLQFLFEYFSETQRNKGNFPGRFSGRQFSNSRSEMNVSTLELGDSALYLCASSWAGNTNEKLFFGSGTQLSVL.

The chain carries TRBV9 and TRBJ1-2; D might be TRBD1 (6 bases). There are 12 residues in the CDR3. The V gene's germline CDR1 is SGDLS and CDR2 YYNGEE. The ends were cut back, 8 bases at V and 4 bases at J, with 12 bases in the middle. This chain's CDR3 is CASSTGTYGYTF. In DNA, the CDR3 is TGTGCCAGTTCGACAGGAACCTATGGCTACACCTTC. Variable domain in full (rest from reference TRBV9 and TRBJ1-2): DSGVTQTPKHLITATGQRVTLRCSPRSGDLSVYWYQQSLDQGLQFLIQYYNGEERAKGNILERFSAQQFPDLHSELNLSSLELGDSALYFCASSTGTYGYTFGSGTRLTVV.

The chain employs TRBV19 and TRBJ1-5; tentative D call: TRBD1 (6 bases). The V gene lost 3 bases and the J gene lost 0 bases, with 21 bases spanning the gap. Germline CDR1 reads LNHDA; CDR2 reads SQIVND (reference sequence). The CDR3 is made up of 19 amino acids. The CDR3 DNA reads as TGTGCCAGTAGTATGGACGGGACATTTGGATGGGATAGCAATCAGCCCCAGCATTTT. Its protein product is CASSMDGTFGWDSNQPQHF.

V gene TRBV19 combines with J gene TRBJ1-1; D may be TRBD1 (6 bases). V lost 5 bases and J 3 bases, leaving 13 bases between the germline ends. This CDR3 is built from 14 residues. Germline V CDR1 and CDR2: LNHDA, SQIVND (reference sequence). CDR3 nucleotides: TGTGCCAGTAGTTGGAGGGGGATTGACACTGAAGCTTTCTTT. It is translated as CASSWRGIDTEAFF.

Here the CDR3 DNA reads TGTGCCACCCAAAAGGGGTTTTCACCCCTCCACTTT. It specifies CATQKGFSPLHF. The J gene is TRBJ1-6, the V gene TRBV28; weak D call: TRBD1 (5 bases). Looked up from germline, CDR1 is MDHEN and CDR2 is SYDVKM. Trimming took 10 bases from V and 9 from J, leaving 13 bases between them. The CDR3 length is 12 residues. Complete variable domain (other parts from reference TRBV28 and TRBJ1-6): DVKVTQSSRYLVKRTGEKVFLECVQDMDHENMFWYRQDPGLGLRLIYFSYDVKMKEKGDIPEGYSVSREKKERFSLILESASTNQTSMYLCATQKGFSPLHFGNGTRLTVT.

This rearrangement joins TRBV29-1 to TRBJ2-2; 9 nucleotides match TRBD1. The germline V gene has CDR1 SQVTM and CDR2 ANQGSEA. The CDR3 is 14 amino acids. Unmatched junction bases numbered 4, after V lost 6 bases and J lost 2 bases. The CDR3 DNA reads TGCAGCGTGTGGGGACAGGGAAACACCGGGGAGCTGTTTTTT. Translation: CSVWGQGNTGELFF.

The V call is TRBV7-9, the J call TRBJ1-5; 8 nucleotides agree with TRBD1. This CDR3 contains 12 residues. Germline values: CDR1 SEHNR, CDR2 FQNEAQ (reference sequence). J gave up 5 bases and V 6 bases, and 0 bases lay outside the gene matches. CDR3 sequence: CASRTGDQPQHF. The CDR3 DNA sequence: TGTGCCAGCAGGACAGGGGATCAGCCCCAGCATTTT.

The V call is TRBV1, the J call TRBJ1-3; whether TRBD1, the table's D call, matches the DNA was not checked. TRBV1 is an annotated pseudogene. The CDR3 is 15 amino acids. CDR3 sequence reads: CTSSQGQATFNTIYF. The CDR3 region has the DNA TGCACCAGCAGCCAAGGACAGGCAACCTTTAACACCATATATTTT.

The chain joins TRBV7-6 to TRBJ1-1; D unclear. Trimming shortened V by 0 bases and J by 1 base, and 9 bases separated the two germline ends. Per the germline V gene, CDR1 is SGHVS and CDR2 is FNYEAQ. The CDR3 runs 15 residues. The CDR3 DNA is TGTGCCAGCAGCTTAGCGTATTCCGGGAACACTGAAGCTTTCTTT. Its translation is CASSLAYSGNTEAFF.

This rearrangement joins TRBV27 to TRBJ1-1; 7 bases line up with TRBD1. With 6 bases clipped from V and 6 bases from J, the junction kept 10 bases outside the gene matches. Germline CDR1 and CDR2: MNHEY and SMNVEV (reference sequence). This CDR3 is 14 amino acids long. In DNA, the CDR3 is TGTGCCAGCAGCCCGGGACAGCCGAGGGCTGAAGCTTTCTTT. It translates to CASSPGQPRAEAFF.

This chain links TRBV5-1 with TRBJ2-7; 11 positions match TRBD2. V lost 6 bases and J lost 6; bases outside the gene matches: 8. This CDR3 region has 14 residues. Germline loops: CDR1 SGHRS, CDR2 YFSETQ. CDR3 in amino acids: CASTTGTSGLEQYF. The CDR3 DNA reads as TGCGCCAGCACGACCGGGACTAGCGGCCTCGAGCAGTACTTC.

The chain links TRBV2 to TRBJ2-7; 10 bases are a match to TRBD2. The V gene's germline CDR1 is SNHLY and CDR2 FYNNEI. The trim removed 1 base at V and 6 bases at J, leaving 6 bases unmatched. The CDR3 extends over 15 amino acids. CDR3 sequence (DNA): TGTGCCAGCAGTGAAGGGCTAGCGGGAGCCATCGAGCAGTACTTC. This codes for CASSEGLAGAIEQYF.

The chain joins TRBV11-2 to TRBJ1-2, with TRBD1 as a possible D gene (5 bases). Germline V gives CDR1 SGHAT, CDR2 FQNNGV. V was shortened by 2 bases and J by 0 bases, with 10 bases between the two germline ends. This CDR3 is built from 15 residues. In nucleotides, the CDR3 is TGTGCCAGCAGCTTAAGTACAGGAGCTAACTATGGCTACACCTTC. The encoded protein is CASSLSTGANYGYTF. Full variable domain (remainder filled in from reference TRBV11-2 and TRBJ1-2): EAGVAQSPRYKIIEKRQSVAFWCNPISGHATLYWYQQILGQGPKLLIQFQNNGVVDDSQLPKDRFSAERLKGVDSTLKIQPAKLEDSAVYLCASSLSTGANYGYTFGSGTRLTVV.

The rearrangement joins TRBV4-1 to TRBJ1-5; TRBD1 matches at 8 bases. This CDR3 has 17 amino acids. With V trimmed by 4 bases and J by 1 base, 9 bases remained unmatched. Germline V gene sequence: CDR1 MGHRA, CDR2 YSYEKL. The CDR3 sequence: CASSRITGGASNQPQHF. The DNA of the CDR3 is TGCGCCAGCAGCCGGATAACAGGGGGTGCGAGCAATCAGCCCCAGCATTTT.

CDR3 sequence reads: CASSTYTGFYEQYF. The CDR3 nucleotides read TGTGCCAGCAGCACCTATACAGGGTTCTACGAGCAGTACTTC. The V call is TRBV5-8, the J call TRBJ2-7; a possible D gene is TRBD1 (6 bases). The length of the CDR3 is 14 residues. CDR1 SGHTS and CDR2 YDEGEE come from the germline V gene. Trimming pared 4 bases from V and 3 bases from J, leaving 14 bases between.

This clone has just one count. In DNA, the CDR3 is TGTGCACCCGCGAGGCCCTACGAGCAGTACTTC. Translation: CAPARPYEQYF. The chain employs TRBV11-3 and TRBJ2-7, with D uncertain. This CDR3 contains 11 residues. Germline loops: CDR1 SGHNT, CDR2 YENEEA.